What follows are 9 T cell receptor delta chains derived from one specimen sequenced in a study of γδ T cells in repeated Plasmodium falciparum infection. Bulk repertoires came from Vgamma9/Vdelta2+ or Vdelta2-negative gammadelta T cells flow-sorted from PBMC. TCRdb ran CATT on the multiplex PCR reads. The table records over 90,000 delta-chain clones, 0.95% to 1% of them present only once. Sequencing used gamma-delta T cells from blood. Source of these receptors: a pool of human donors (malaria-infected and uninfected, not separated).

This clone occurred a few times. This DNA translates differently at residue 13 from the TCRdb protein, which is that of a much larger clone; a read error is likely, and the protein shown is the DNA's own translation. The chain is built from TRDV1 and TRDJ2; D might be TRDD2 or TRDD3, each matching 5 bases. TCRdb leaves out the J gene; it was filled in here by matching the DNA to germline. Trimming left V 1 base short and J 4 bases short, with 25 bases between. The CDR3 is 20 residues long. Germline loops: CDR1 TSWWSYY, CDR2 QGS. CDR3 in DNA: TGTGCTCTTGGGGAACCTCTCCTAAGTGGGATTTACGGTGAGACAGCACAACTCTTCTTT. It yields the protein CALGEPLLSGIYGETAQLFF.

Worth noting for this clone: The amino acid sequence in TCRdb belongs to a much larger clone and departs from this DNA's translation at residue 3, likely a sequencing read error; the sequence shown is translated from the DNA. The CDR3 DNA is TGTGCTTTTTGGGAACCCGGCTTACTGGGGGATAAAACCGATAAACTCATCTTT. It is translated as CAFWEPGLLGDKTDKLIF. This rearrangement joins TRDV1 to TRDJ1; 11 positions agree with TRDD3. TCRdb does not report a J gene; here it was assigned by matching the DNA to germline references. Germline CDR1 is TSWWSYY and CDR2 is QGS. The CDR3 extends over 18 amino acids. V dropped 11 bases and J dropped 2; count of bases not matched to a gene: 19.

About this clone: A far bigger clonotype differs at one base, so this is likely a read error. This sample also contains other DNA sequences that code for the same CDR3. The V gene is TRDV1, the J gene TRDJ1; 11 positions agree with TRDD3. V shed 0 bases and J 6 bases; nucleotides not matched to a gene: 27. This CDR3 has 23 amino acids. Germline CDR1 is TSWWSYY and CDR2 is QGS. CDR3 residues: CALGELGKLSLKVLGDTYYKLIF. The CDR3 coding sequence is TGTGCTCTTGGGGAACTTGGCAAATTATCCCTCAAAGTGCTGGGGGATACTTACTATAAACTCATCTTT.

Concerning this clone: TCRdb lists the protein of a much larger clone for this DNA, which differs at residue 15, so this is likely a read error; the protein given here is translated from the DNA itself. The chain combines TRDV1 with TRDJ1, with TRDD3 as a possible D gene (6 bases). TCRdb gives no J gene; it was assigned here by matching the DNA to germline. The V and J ends lost 1 base and 0 bases respectively, with 30 bases between them. CDR3 length equals 22 residues. Per the germline V gene, CDR1 is TSWWSYY and CDR2 is QGS. The CDR3 nucleotides are TGTGCTCTTGGGGAACCGACGTTGGGGTGGGGGTCACTAGAAGGGGACACCGATAAACTCATCTTT. Translated, it gives CALGEPTLGWGSLEGDTDKLIF.

Note on this clone: TCRdb's entry gives the protein of a much larger clone, which mismatches this DNA's translation at residue 21, likely from a read error; the protein reported here is translated from the DNA. The J gene went uncalled, whereas the V gene is TRDV1; the DNA was not used to check the table's D call, TRDD3. This CDR3 is built from 22 residues. The V gene's germline CDR1 is TSWWSYY and CDR2 QGS. The CDR3 loop is CALGEPFLRVTTAGGRLNKLTF. The CDR3 nucleotides read TGTGCTCTTGGGGAACCATTCCTACGGGTCACTACAGCTGGGGGCCGACTCAATAAACTCACCTTT.

With respect to this clone: The TCRdb protein comes from a much larger clone and disagrees with this DNA's translation at residue 23, likely due to a read error; the protein given here is derived from the DNA. In DNA, the CDR3 is TGTGCCTGTGACACGCTCGAAGACGGAGGGCCGAGCGGGGACCAAAGCTCCTGGGACACCCGACAGACGTTTTTC. This gives the protein CACDTLEDGGPSGDQSSWDTRQTFF. The J gene went uncalled, whereas the V gene is TRDV2; the DNA was not used to check the table's D call, TRDD3. There are 25 residues in the CDR3. Germline V gives CDR1 GEAIGNYY, CDR2 EKD.

There are a few counts of this clone. The protein recorded in TCRdb matches a much larger clone and deviates from this DNA's translation at residue 13, suggesting a read error; the protein here is obtained by translating the DNA. The CDR3 bases are TGTGCCTGTGACACCGAGGGGTCCAGGAACTGGGGGATGCGCACCGATAAACTCATCTTT. It translates to CACDTEGSRNWGMRTDKLIF. V is TRDV2 and J is TRDJ1, with 10 bases that match TRDD3. The J gene was missing in TCRdb and was found by matching the end of the DNA to germline. This CDR3 is 20 amino acids long. The germline V gene has CDR1 GEAIGNYY and CDR2 EKD. Germline trimming cut 0 bases from V and 1 base from J; bases unmatched to any gene: 16.

This clone was recorded a few times. A single base is all that separates this from a far larger clone, so a read error is likely. Other DNA sequences within the sample encode an identical CDR3. This chain links TRDV1 with TRDJ2; 11 nucleotides line up with TRDD3. Here the J gene was assigned by germline matching of the DNA, as TCRdb has none. The CDR3 has 26 residues. Germline assignment: CDR1 TSWWSYY and CDR2 QGS. The DNA for the CDR3 is TGTGCTCTTGGGAACCCCGACTCGGATCATCGATGGGGGATACGCGATATAAAAGCTTTGACGGCACAACTCTTCTTT. Amino acids: CALGNPDSDHRWGIRDIKALTAQLFF.

About this clone: The mismatch at residue 12 between this DNA's translation and the TCRdb protein of a much larger clone likely reflects a read error; the protein shown is translated from the DNA. The chain uses TRDV1 and TRDJ1; D unclear. Germline matching of the DNA provided the J gene here, since TCRdb leaves it blank. CDR1 and CDR2 (germline): TSWWSYY, QGS. Deletions cut 1 base from V and 2 bases from J, with 20 bases between. This CDR3 spans 18 amino acids. CDR3 sequence reads: CALGEHIPPGAATDKLIF. Here the CDR3 DNA reads TGTGCTCTTGGGGAACATATCCCCCCCGGGGCTGCTACCGATAAACTCATCTTT.